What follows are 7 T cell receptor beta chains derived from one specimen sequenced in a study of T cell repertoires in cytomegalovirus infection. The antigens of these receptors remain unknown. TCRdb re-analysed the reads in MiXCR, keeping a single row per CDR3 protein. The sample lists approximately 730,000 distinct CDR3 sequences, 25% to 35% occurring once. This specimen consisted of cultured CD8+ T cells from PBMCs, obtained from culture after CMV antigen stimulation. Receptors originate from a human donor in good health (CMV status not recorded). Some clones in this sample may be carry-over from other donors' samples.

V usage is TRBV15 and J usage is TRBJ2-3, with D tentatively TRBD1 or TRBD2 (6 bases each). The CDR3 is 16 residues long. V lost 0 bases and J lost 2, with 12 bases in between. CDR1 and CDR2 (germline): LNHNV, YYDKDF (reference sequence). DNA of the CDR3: TGTGCCACCAGCAGAGATACGGGGGCCTACACAGATACGCAGTATTTT. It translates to CATSRDTGAYTDTQYF.

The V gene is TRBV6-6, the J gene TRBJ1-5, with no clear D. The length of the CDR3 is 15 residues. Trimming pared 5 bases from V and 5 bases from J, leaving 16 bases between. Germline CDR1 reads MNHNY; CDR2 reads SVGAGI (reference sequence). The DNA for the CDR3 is TGTGCCAGCAGTGAGGAGGGAATAAGATATCAGCCCCAGCATTTT. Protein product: CASSEEGIRYQPQHF.

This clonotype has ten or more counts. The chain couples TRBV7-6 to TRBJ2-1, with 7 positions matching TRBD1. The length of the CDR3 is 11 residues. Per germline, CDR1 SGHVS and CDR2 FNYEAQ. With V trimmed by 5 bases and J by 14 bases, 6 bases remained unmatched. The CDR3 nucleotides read TGTGCCAGCAGCAGAGGGACAGAGGAGTTCTTC. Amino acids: CASSRGTEEFF.

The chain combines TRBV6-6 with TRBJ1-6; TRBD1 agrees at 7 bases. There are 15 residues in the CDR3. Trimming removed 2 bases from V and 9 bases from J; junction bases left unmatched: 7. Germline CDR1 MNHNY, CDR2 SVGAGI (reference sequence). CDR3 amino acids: CASSYDRARGSPLHF. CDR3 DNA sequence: TGTGCCAGCAGTTACGACAGGGCCAGGGGTTCACCCCTCCACTTT.

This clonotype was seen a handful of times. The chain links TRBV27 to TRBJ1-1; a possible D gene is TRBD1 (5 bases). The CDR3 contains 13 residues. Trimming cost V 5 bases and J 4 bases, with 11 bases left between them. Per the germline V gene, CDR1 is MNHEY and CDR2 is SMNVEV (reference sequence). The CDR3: CASSTDSLTEAFF. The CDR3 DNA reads TGTGCCAGCAGTACCGACAGTCTCACTGAAGCTTTCTTT.

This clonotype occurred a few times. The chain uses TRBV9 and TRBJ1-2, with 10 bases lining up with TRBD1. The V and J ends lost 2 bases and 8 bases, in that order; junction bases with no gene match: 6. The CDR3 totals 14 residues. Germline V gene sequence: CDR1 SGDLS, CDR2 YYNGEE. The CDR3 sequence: CASSVDGTGEGYTF. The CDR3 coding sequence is TGTGCCAGCAGCGTCGACGGGACAGGGGAGGGCTACACCTTC. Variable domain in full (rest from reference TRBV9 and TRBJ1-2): DSGVTQTPKHLITATGQRVTLRCSPRSGDLSVYWYQQSLDQGLQFLIQYYNGEERAKGNILERFSAQQFPDLHSELNLSSLELGDSALYFCASSVDGTGEGYTFGSGTRLTVV.

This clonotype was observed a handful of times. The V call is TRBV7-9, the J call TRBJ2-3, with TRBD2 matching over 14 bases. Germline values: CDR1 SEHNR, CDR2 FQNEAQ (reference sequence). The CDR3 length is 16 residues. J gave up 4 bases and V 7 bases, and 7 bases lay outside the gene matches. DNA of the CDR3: TGTGCCAGCAAGGGGACTAGCGGGGGTTGGGCAGATACGCAGTATTTT. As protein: CASKGTSGGWADTQYF.